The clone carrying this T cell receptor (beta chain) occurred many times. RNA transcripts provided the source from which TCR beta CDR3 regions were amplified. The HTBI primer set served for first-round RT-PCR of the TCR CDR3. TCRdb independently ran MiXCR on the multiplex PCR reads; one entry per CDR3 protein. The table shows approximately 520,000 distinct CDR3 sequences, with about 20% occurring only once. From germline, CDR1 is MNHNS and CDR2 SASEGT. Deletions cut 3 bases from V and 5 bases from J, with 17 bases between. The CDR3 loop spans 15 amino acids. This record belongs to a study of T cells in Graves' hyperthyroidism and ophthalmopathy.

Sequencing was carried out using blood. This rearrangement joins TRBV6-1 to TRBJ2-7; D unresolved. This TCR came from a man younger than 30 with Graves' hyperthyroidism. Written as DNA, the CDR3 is TGTGCCAGCAGTGAGACCTTAGCTGGACCCCACGAGCAGTACTTC. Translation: CASSETLAGPHEQYF.